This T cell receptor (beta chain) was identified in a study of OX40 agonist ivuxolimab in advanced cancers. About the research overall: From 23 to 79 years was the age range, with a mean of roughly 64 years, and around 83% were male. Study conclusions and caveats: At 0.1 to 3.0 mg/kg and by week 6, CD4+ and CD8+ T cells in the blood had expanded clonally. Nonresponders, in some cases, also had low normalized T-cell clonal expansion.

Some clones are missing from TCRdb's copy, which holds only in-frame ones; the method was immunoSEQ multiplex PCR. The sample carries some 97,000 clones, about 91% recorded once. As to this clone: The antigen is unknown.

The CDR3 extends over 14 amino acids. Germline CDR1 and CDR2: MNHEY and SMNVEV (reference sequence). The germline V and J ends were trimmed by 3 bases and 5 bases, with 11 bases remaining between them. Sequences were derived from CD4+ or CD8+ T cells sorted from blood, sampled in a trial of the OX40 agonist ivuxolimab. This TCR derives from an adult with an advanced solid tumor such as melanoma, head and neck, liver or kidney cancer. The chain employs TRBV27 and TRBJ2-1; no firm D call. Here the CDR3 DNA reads TGTGCCAGCAGTTTCATAGCAGACAACAATGAGCAGTTCTTC. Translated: CASSFIADNNEQFF.